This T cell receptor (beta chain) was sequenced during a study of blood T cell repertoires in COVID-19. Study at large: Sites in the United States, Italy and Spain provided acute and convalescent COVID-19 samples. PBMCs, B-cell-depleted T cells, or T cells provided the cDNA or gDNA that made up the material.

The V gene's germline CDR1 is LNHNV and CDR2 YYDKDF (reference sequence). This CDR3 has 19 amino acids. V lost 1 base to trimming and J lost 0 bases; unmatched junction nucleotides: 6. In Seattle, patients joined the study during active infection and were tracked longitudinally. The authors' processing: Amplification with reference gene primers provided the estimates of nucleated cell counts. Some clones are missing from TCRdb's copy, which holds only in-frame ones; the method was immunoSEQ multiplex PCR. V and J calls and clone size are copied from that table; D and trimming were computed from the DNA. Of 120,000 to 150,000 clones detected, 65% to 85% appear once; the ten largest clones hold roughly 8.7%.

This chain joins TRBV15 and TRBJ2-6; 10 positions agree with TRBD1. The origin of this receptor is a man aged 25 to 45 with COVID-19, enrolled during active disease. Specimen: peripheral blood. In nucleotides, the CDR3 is TGTGCCACCAGCAGAGGGGTTGGGGACAGGGGCTCTGGGGCCAACGTCCTGACTTTC. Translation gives CATSRGVGDRGSGANVLTF.